Shown below are 22 T cell receptor beta chains from a single sample sequenced in a study of cytotoxic CD8 clonotypes in ibrutinib-treated CLL. Produced via immunoSEQ multiplex PCR; TCRdb's table is partial and in-frame only. This table holds 65,000 to 85,000 clones, roughly 85% found once. This specimen was PBMCs, taken after 24 months of ibrutinib treatment. These receptors were obtained from a human donor with chronic lymphocytic leukemia.

The V gene is TRBV28, the J gene TRBJ1-4; maybe TRBD1 (5 bases). CDR3 size: 13 residues. The V end lost 7 bases, the J end lost 8 bases, and 14 bases lay between the germline ends. Germline V gives CDR1 MDHEN, CDR2 SYDVKM. CDR3 sequence: CASTHRGWEKLFF. Here the CDR3 DNA reads TGTGCCAGCACCCATCGGGGGTGGGAAAAACTGTTTTTT.

The V call is TRBV7-2, the J call TRBJ2-7; TRBD2 matches 8 bases. The V gene's germline CDR1 is SGHTA and CDR2 FQGNSA. V was clipped by 0 bases and J by 6 bases; unmatched bases: 4. The CDR3 length is 14 residues. For the CDR3, the DNA is TGTGCCAGCAGCTTAGCGCGAGCGGGAGTCGAGCAGTACTTC. The encoded protein is CASSLARAGVEQYF.

This chain links TRBV5-6 with TRBJ1-1, with a tentative D call TRBD1 (6 bases). The CDR3 consists of 17 residues. Germline lookup yields CDR1 SGHDT and CDR2 YYEEEE. The ends were cut back, 2 bases at V and 4 bases at J, with 21 bases in the middle. The DNA of the CDR3 is TGTGCCAGCAGCTTACCCGGGGGCCTGGGGATGAGCACTGAAGCTTTCTTT. It encodes CASSLPGGLGMSTEAFF.

The rearrangement uses TRBV2 and TRBJ1-1, with D possibly being TRBD1 (5 bases). CDR1 SNHLY and CDR2 FYNNEI come from the germline V gene. V lost 10 bases and J 11 bases, leaving 14 bases between the germline ends. The CDR3 is 10 residues long. In DNA form, the CDR3 reads TGTGCCACCTCCGCCCGGGGGGCTTTCTTT. It is translated as CATSARGAFF.

This chain joins TRBV14 and TRBJ2-6; the D gene is possibly TRBD1 (6 bases). The length of the CDR3 is 17 residues. Trimming cost V 1 base and J 2 bases, with 12 bases left between them. Per germline, CDR1 SGHDN and CDR2 FVKESK. As DNA, the CDR3 is TGTGCCAGCAGCCAAGGACAGGCCCCAACTGGGGCCAACGTCCTGACTTTC. Translated, it gives CASSQGQAPTGANVLTF.

This clone was seen more than once but under ten times. The chain recombines TRBV7-9 with TRBJ1-5; TRBD1 is a possible D gene (5 bases). The CDR3 runs 18 residues. The V end was cut by 1 base, the J end by 0 bases, with 16 bases between. Germline CDR1 is SEHNR and CDR2 is FQNEAQ (reference sequence). The chain's CDR3 is CASSLGTQGLYSNQPQHF. DNA of the CDR3: TGTGCCAGCAGCTTAGGGACCCAGGGACTTTATAGCAATCAGCCCCAGCATTTT.

This chain connects TRBV28 to TRBJ2-7, with D unresolved. Trimming removed 7 bases at V and 2 bases at J, with 12 bases between. This CDR3 is built from 13 residues. The V gene's germline CDR1 is MDHEN and CDR2 SYDVKM. CDR3 nucleotide sequence: TGTGCCAGCACCCCTAACCGTCCCTACGAGCAGTACTTC. Translation gives CASTPNRPYEQYF.

The chain links TRBV19 to TRBJ1-3; 9 bases agree with TRBD1. Germline lookup yields CDR1 LNHDA and CDR2 SQIVND (reference sequence). V lost 8 bases, J lost 0 bases, and 11 bases stayed unmatched. The CDR3 has 17 amino acids. CDR3 residues: CASAAALDRGSGNTIYF. CDR3 nucleotide sequence: TGTGCCAGTGCCGCTGCCTTGGACAGGGGCTCTGGAAACACCATATATTTT.

This chain links TRBV5-6 with TRBJ2-7; no clear D gene. V lost 0 bases to trimming and J lost 6 bases, with 7 bases between them. The germline CDR1 and CDR2 sequences are SGHDT and YYEEEE. This CDR3 is built from 12 residues. CDR3 amino acids: CASSLEALEQYF. For the CDR3, the DNA is TGTGCCAGCAGCTTGGAGGCCCTCGAGCAGTACTTC.

The J gene is TRBJ1-2, the V gene TRBV7-9, with D perhaps TRBD1 (6 bases). The CDR3 extends over 16 amino acids. The germline V and J ends were trimmed by 5 bases and 4 bases, with 20 bases remaining between them. Germline assignment: CDR1 SEHNR and CDR2 FQNEAQ (reference sequence). CDR3 region: CASSERGGPRPYGYTF. The CDR3 DNA sequence: TGTGCCAGCAGCGAAAGGGGGGGACCTCGACCCTATGGCTACACCTTC.

The DNA for the CDR3 is TGTGCCAGCAGTAGGCGGCTTACAGGCAATCAGCCCCAGCATTTT. Its translation is CASSRRLTGNQPQHF. The chain joins TRBV28 to TRBJ1-5; D is unclear. The CDR3 has 15 residues. The V gene lost 5 bases and the J gene lost 2 bases, with 13 bases spanning the gap. Per germline, CDR1 MDHEN and CDR2 SYDVKM.

The chain recombines TRBV27 with TRBJ2-3, with 11 bases that match TRBD2. From germline, CDR1 is MNHEY and CDR2 SMNVEV (reference sequence). The ends lost 5 bases at V and 4 bases at J; junction bases unmatched: 2. The CDR3 spans 14 residues. CDR3 region: CASSLAGGADTQYF. In DNA, the CDR3 is TGTGCCAGCAGTCTAGCGGGAGGAGCAGATACGCAGTATTTT.

This clone was seen more than once but under ten times. The V and J genes are TRBV6-1 and TRBJ1-5; D might be TRBD1 (6 bases). Trimming removed 6 bases from V and 4 bases from J, with 16 bases in between. CDR3 length: 15 amino acids. CDR1 MNHNS and CDR2 SASEGT come from the germline V gene. Here the CDR3 reads CASSAEGGKNQPQHF. CDR3 DNA sequence: TGTGCCAGCAGCGCAGAAGGGGGGAAAAATCAGCCCCAGCATTTT.

J is TRBJ2-3 and V is TRBV7-9, with 11 bases that match TRBD2. The CDR3 sequence is 15 residues long. Trimming took 5 bases from V and 5 from J; bases not matched to a gene: 6. Germline assignment: CDR1 SEHNR and CDR2 FQNEAQ (reference sequence). The CDR3 DNA sequence: TGTGCCAGCAGCCTTATAGCGGGAGGGAAAGATACGCAGTATTTT. Translation: CASSLIAGGKDTQYF.

The CDR3 DNA sequence: TGTGCCAGCACCCCGGCCCCTCTGGACAGGGTTAACACTGAAGCTTTCTTT. Residues: CASTPAPLDRVNTEAFF. This chain connects TRBV7-9 to TRBJ1-1; 8 positions match TRBD1. The germline gives CDR1 SEHNR, CDR2 FQNEAQ (reference sequence). The junction had 15 bases not matched to a gene; V was cut back by 7 bases and J by 2 bases. The CDR3 has 17 residues.

V and J are TRBV7-2 and TRBJ2-7; 7 bases match TRBD1. Per the germline V gene, CDR1 is SGHTA and CDR2 is FQGNSA. CDR3 length: 15 amino acids. With V trimmed by 1 base and J by 1 base, 4 bases remained unmatched. The CDR3 is CASSLVGQQSYEQYF. The CDR3 DNA follows: TGTGCCAGCAGCTTAGTGGGACAGCAATCCTACGAGCAGTACTTC.

This clone occurred once. This chain links TRBV6-6 with TRBJ1-2; unclear D gene. Trimming took off 8 bases at V and 4 bases at J, with 11 bases between the two ends. The CDR3 totals 12 residues. Germline V gene lookup returns CDR1 MNHNY and CDR2 SVGAGI (reference sequence). The DNA of the CDR3 is TGTGCCAGCGGACTCAGCCCCTATGGCTACACCTTC. Its translation: CASGLSPYGYTF.

The V gene is TRBV7-2, the J gene TRBJ2-3, with 10 bases fitting TRBD2. J lost 4 bases, V lost 6 bases, and 10 bases had no gene match. Germline CDR1 reads SGHTA; CDR2 reads FQGNSA. CDR3 length: 16 residues. The chain's CDR3 is CASSSQSGRAADTQYF. CDR3 in DNA: TGTGCCAGCAGTTCACAAAGCGGGAGGGCCGCAGATACGCAGTATTTT. Full variable domain (remainder filled in from reference TRBV7-2 and TRBJ2-3): GAGVSQSPSNKVTEKGKDVELRCDPISGHTALYWYRQSLGQGLEFLIYFQGNSAPDKSGLPSDRFSAERTGGSVSTLTIQRTQQEDSAVYLCASSSQSGRAADTQYFGPGTRLTVL.

This chain uses TRBV9 with TRBJ1-2; D is unresolved. CDR1 SGDLS and CDR2 YYNGEE come from the germline V gene. The CDR3 has 13 residues. The ends were cut back, 0 bases at V and 8 bases at J, with 11 bases in the middle. CDR3 sequence reads: CASSVGGGGGYTF. The CDR3 DNA follows: TGTGCCAGCAGCGTAGGTGGTGGAGGCGGCTACACCTTC.

CDR3 region: CASSTGGGGADTQYF. CDR3 DNA: TGTGCCAGCAGCACCGGGGGGGGCGGTGCAGATACGCAGTATTTT. V gene TRBV25-1 combines with J gene TRBJ2-3; 8 nucleotides agree with TRBD2. The CDR3 length is 15 residues. The germline V gene encodes CDR1 MGHDK and CDR2 SYGVNS. The J segment lost 4 bases and the V segment lost 6 bases, leaving 9 bases of the junction unmatched.

Here the CDR3 reads CASSQGRTGEGNEKLFF. The CDR3 nucleotides are TGTGCCAGCAGCCAAGGAAGGACAGGGGAAGGTAATGAAAAACTGTTTTTT. The chain carries TRBV4-2 and TRBJ1-4; 9 positions agree with TRBD1. This CDR3 contains 17 residues. CDR1 and CDR2 from the germline V gene are LGHNA and YNFKEQ. J lost 4 bases, V lost 1 base, and 7 bases had no gene match.

This clone showed up just once. J is TRBJ1-1 and V is TRBV27; D might be TRBD1 (5 bases). V was pared by 0 bases and J by 5 bases, with 13 bases between. The CDR3 runs to 15 residues. The V gene's germline CDR1 is MNHEY and CDR2 SMNVEV (reference sequence). CDR3 sequence (DNA): TGTGCCAGCAGTTTATCCCCCCAGGGTTGGACTGAAGCTTTCTTT. It yields the protein CASSLSPQGWTEAFF.